Below, one T cell receptor beta chain is given with its context. Its target is unknown. Profiled with immunoSEQ multiplex PCR; TCRdb holds only in-frame clones, not every one. This table holds around 40,000 clones, around 80% found once. This sample was included in a study of PD-1 blockade in classical Hodgkin lymphoma. General study results and limits: In CD4+ cells, TCR diversity went up significantly by C4D1, but in CD8+ cells it did not. When nivolumab was started under 1 year after ASCT, patients were excluded. What drove the repertoire differences, possibly disease activity or prior therapy, has not been defined. Before treatment, TCR diversity in newly diagnosed patients was reportedly lower than in healthy donors.

With no exception, relapse followed autologous stem cell transplantation in all patients, and brentuximab vedotin exposure varied. CDR3 length equals 13 residues. Looked up from germline, CDR1 is MNHEY and CDR2 is SVGAGI. V lost 2 bases and J 11 bases, leaving 10 bases between the germline ends. The sequenced sample was peripheral blood mononuclear cells (PBMCs), obtained at baseline. The J gene is TRBJ1-6, the V gene TRBV6-5; D is possibly TRBD1 (5 bases). The receptor's source is a human donor with classical Hodgkin lymphoma. In DNA form, the CDR3 reads TGTGCCAGCAGTTACACAGGAGAAGCACCCCTCCACTTT. Translated, it gives CASSYTGEAPLHF.